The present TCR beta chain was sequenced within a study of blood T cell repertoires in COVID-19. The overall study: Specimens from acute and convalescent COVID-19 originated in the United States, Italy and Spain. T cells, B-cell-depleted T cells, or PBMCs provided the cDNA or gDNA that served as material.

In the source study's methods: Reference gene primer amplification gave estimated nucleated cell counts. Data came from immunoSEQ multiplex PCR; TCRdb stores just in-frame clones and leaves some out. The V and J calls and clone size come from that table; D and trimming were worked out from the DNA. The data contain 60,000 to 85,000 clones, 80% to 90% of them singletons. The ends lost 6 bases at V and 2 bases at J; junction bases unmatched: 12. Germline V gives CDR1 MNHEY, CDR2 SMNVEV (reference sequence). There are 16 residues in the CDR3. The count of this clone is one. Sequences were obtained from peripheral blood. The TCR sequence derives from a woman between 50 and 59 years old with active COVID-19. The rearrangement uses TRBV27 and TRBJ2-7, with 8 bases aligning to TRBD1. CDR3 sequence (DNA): TGTGCCAGCAGGAGCGGAACAGGGGGGAGAACCTACGAGCAGTACTTC. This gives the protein CASRSGTGGRTYEQYF.